These T cell receptor beta chains were read from a single sample in a study of shared clonotypes between healthy human individuals. Data came from immunoSEQ multiplex PCR; TCRdb stores just in-frame clones and leaves some out. Of 560,000 or so clones in the sample, approximately 96% were seen once. Sequenced: naive CD8+ T cells sorted from blood. These receptors originate from a woman aged 25 to 39 in good health. Each CDR3 is given with its conserved first and last residue. Each record gives: clone size, V gene, J gene, D gene, CDR3 protein, CDR3 DNA. The D gene is left open where the match is weak. Some rows mark clone size as missing; the rest say once, few, many or name a class of expanded clone.

>NA|TRBV19|TRBJ1-6|NA
CASSIEQNNSPLHF
TGTGCCAGTAGTATCGAACAGAATAATTCACCCCTCCACTTT
>NA|TRBV9|TRBJ2-7|TRBD2
CASSLGLASYEQYF
TGTGCCAGCAGCCTGGGACTAGCGTCTTACGAGCAGTACTTC
>once|TRBV10-1|TRBJ2-3|TRBD1
CASSERGQGIFTDTQYF
TGCGCCAGCAGTGAACGCGGACAGGGGATTTTCACAGATACGCAGTATTTT
>NA|TRBV13|TRBJ1-1|TRBD1
CASSLGQGVTYTEAFF
TGTGCCAGCAGCCTCGGACAGGGAGTTACGTACACTGAAGCTTTCTTT
>NA|TRBV21-1|TRBJ2-2|NA
CASSKGMNRSKNTGELFF
TGTGCCAGCAGCAAGGGGATGAACCGTTCGAAGAACACCGGGGAGCTGTTTTTT
>NA|TRBV14|TRBJ2-5|NA
CASSQTLPTAISFKETQYF
TGTGCCAGCAGCCAGACGCTTCCGACAGCAATTAGTTTTAAAGAGACCCAGTACTTC
>NA|TRBV5-6|TRBJ2-7|NA
CASSLAFSEQYF
TGTGCCAGCAGCTTGGCGTTCAGCGAGCAGTACTTC
>NA|TRBV2|TRBJ2-7|TRBD2
CASGERETYEQYF
TGTGCCAGCGGCGAGCGGGAGACCTACGAGCAGTACTTC
>NA|TRBV4-1|TRBJ2-3|NA
CASSQDLFQGIDTQYF
TGCGCCAGCAGCCAAGATCTGTTTCAGGGAATAGATACGCAGTATTTT
>NA|TRBV9|TRBJ2-5|NA
CASSVGGTPRETQYF
TGTGCCAGCAGCGTAGGGGGGACCCCTCGCGAGACCCAGTACTTC
>once|TRBV10-1|TRBJ1-1|TRBD1
CASRQTGETEAFF
TGCGCCAGCAGACAAACAGGGGAAACTGAAGCTTTCTTT
>once|TRBV7-8|TRBJ2-7|NA
CASSGTVDYEQYF
TGTGCCAGCAGTGGGACTGTAGACTACGAGCAGTACTTC
>NA|TRBV4-1|TRBJ1-5|NA
CASSQETLAVPQHF
TGCGCCAGCAGCCAAGAGACCCTGGCCGTCCCCCAGCATTTT
>NA|TRBV19|TRBJ2-7|TRBD2
CASSTSGVAYEQYF
TGTGCCAGTAGCACTAGCGGGGTAGCCTACGAGCAGTACTTC
>NA|TRBV28|TRBJ2-3|NA
CASSFGVARRTDTQYF
TGTGCCAGCAGTTTTGGGGTAGCGAGGAGGACAGATACGCAGTATTTT
>NA|TRBV28|TRBJ2-3|NA
CASSRGLDSTDTQYF
TGTGCCAGCAGCAGGGGACTGGATAGCACAGATACGCAGTATTTT
>NA|TRBV7-2|TRBJ2-7|NA
CASSFFRRPTDVYEQYF
TGTGCCAGCAGCTTTTTCCGCCGGCCGACCGATGTGTACGAGCAGTACTTC
>NA|TRBV27|TRBJ2-1|TRBD1
CASETGQGYNEQFF
TGTGCCAGCGAGACGGGACAGGGGTACAATGAGCAGTTCTTC
>NA|TRBV7-9|TRBJ2-3|TRBD2
CASSSPIAGQTDTQYF
TGTGCCAGCAGCTCCCCTATAGCGGGGCAAACAGATACGCAGTATTTT
>NA|TRBV27|TRBJ1-4|NA
CASSLGSGGEKLFF
TGTGCCAGCAGTTTAGGCAGTGGCGGGGAAAAACTGTTTTTT
>NA|TRBV21-1|TRBJ2-4|NA
CASSPRVAGTGIQYF
TGTGCCAGCAGTCCGAGGGTAGCGGGAACTGGCATTCAGTACTTC
>NA|TRBV9|TRBJ2-2|TRBD2
CASTGGTGELFF
TGTGCCAGCACGGGGGGAACCGGGGAGCTGTTTTTT
>NA|TRBV13|TRBJ1-3|TRBD1
CASSSQGAVAGNTIYF
TGTGCCAGCAGCTCACAGGGGGCCGTGGCTGGAAACACCATATATTTT
>NA|TRBV7-8|TRBJ2-1|NA
CASNPLADVYNEQFF
TGTGCCAGCAACCCTTTAGCCGACGTCTACAATGAGCAGTTCTTC
>NA|TRBV4-1|TRBJ2-3|NA
CASSQDHEADTQYF
TGCGCCAGCAGCCAAGATCACGAGGCAGATACGCAGTATTTT
>NA|TRBV28|TRBJ1-3|NA
CASSPPRGYRGNTIYF
TGTGCCAGCAGTCCACCGCGGGGTTACAGAGGAAACACCATATATTTT
>once|TRBV5-4|TRBJ1-1|NA
CASSLVTNTEAFF
TGTGCCAGCAGCTTGGTTACGAACACTGAAGCTTTCTTT